This entry lists 10 T cell receptor beta chains sequenced from one sample in a study of radiation and T cells in renal cell carcinoma (TCRdb year 2020). Library preparation was by the immunoSEQ multiplex PCR assay. TCRdb's version of the immuneACCESS table is confined to in-frame rearrangements and falls short of the full clone set. An unresolved V gene accounts for under half of the shortfall where checked; the remainder is of unknown origin. Across this sample there are about 140,000 clones, with less than 90% seen only once. Roughly 17% of the sample is taken by the ten largest. In light of the paper, this sample's time point label describes: blood 4 weeks post-SBRT, at nephrectomy. The sample's treatment or condition label, decoded: 15 Gy SBRT to primary tumor, nephrectomy 4 weeks later. Sequenced material: blood, taken from a patient whose treatment included radiotherapy and nephrectomy. All receptors come from a woman in her 50s with renal cell carcinoma.

As regards this clone: The same CDR3 arises from other DNA sequences in this sample as well. The V and J genes are TRBV10-2 and TRBJ1-3; no clear D gene. Germline V gene sequence: CDR1 WSHSY, CDR2 SAAADI. Trimming removed 0 bases from V and 2 bases from J, with 8 bases in between. The CDR3 contains 15 residues. CDR3 residues: CASSESATPGNTIYF. The CDR3 DNA is TGCGCCAGCAGTGAGTCTGCGACTCCTGGAAACACCATATATTTT.

The chain uses TRBV4-3 and TRBJ2-7, with D possibly being TRBD1 (5 bases). Trimming took 2 bases from V and 3 from J, leaving 11 bases between them. Germline V lookup: CDR1 LGHNA, CDR2 YSLEER. The CDR3 totals 14 residues. The CDR3 DNA sequence: TGCGCCAGCAGCCAAAACCCGACAGTCTACGAGCAGTACTTC. The encoded protein is CASSQNPTVYEQYF.

The chain carries TRBV19 and TRBJ2-5; 7 nucleotides agree with TRBD1. Germline lookup yields CDR1 LNHDA and CDR2 SQIVND (reference sequence). The V gene end was trimmed by 5 bases and the J gene end by 0 bases; junction bases not matched to a gene: 3. This CDR3 is built from 14 residues. CDR3 region: CASSPTGNQETQYF. The CDR3 region has the DNA TGTGCCAGTAGTCCGACAGGGAACCAAGAGACCCAGTACTTC.

The V gene is TRBV19, the J gene TRBJ2-1, with 9 positions matching TRBD2. Losses at the gene ends were 7 bases for V and 0 bases for J; bases not matched to a gene: 10. This CDR3 contains 17 residues. Germline V lookup: CDR1 LNHDA, CDR2 SQIVND (reference sequence). As DNA, the CDR3 is TGTGCCAGTACACCCGGGGCGGGAGGGAGCTCCTACAATGAGCAGTTCTTC. Amino acid sequence: CASTPGAGGSSYNEQFF.

J is TRBJ2-7 and V is TRBV19, with D perhaps given as TRBD1 or TRBD2 (6 bases each). This CDR3 spans 16 amino acids. Between the trimmed V and J ends, which lost 5 bases and 3 bases, there was a span of 20 bases. In germline, CDR1 is LNHDA, CDR2 SQIVND (reference sequence). CDR3: CASSSGRRGVHYEQYF. The CDR3 DNA reads as TGTGCCAGTAGTTCGGGCCGTAGGGGGGTCCACTACGAGCAGTACTTC.

The chain has TRBV19 and TRBJ2-7, with a tentative D call TRBD2 (5 bases). V was trimmed by 3 bases and J by 7 bases, leaving 19 bases between them. Germline values: CDR1 LNHDA, CDR2 SQIVND (reference sequence). The CDR3 covers 15 residues. The CDR3 coding sequence is TGTGCCAGTAGTATCGCAATCGGGGATTTGGGTGAGCAGTACTTC. It translates to CASSIAIGDLGEQYF.

This chain connects TRBV2 to TRBJ1-1, with TRBD1 matching 7 bases. Germline lookup yields CDR1 SNHLY and CDR2 FYNNEI. There are 14 residues in the CDR3. Unmatched junction bases numbered 8, after V lost 8 bases and J lost 2 bases. The CDR3 protein is CASCRDRENTEAFF. CDR3 bases: TGTGCCAGCTGTAGGGACAGAGAAAACACTGAAGCTTTCTTT.

The genes are TRBV6-1 and TRBJ1-2; D not resolved. With 8 bases removed from V and 4 bases from J, the gap between germline ends came to 14 bases. There are 13 residues in the CDR3. Germline loops: CDR1 MNHNS, CDR2 SASEGT. CDR3 DNA sequence: TGTGCCAGCCGACCGAGGGTGATCTATGGCTACACCTTC. It codes for CASRPRVIYGYTF.

The rearrangement uses TRBV28 and TRBJ1-5, with D possibly matching TRBD1 (5 bases). Trimming shortened V by 3 bases and J by 6 bases, and 21 bases separated the two germline ends. Germline CDR1 and CDR2: MDHEN and SYDVKM. This CDR3 comprises 17 residues. The CDR3 is CASSLLPGLRRGQPQHF. The CDR3, as DNA: TGTGCCAGCAGTTTGTTACCGGGACTCCGGAGGGGTCAGCCCCAGCATTTT.

The chain joins TRBV27 to TRBJ2-1; D is ambiguous. This CDR3 has 17 residues. The V end lost 6 bases, the J end lost 0 bases, and 18 bases lay between the germline ends. Germline CDR1 MNHEY, CDR2 SMNVEV (reference sequence). CDR3 region: CASSSIPGSSSYNEQFF. In DNA, the CDR3 is TGTGCCAGCAGCTCCATCCCCGGGTCTAGCTCCTACAATGAGCAGTTCTTC.